A single sample gave rise to the 28 T cell receptor beta chains below, sequenced in a study of T-cell reconstitution after alpha-beta-depleted transplantation in children. As it was prepared, the TCRbeta library received unique molecular identifiers. MiXCR was run by TCRdb on the PCR reads, yielding one entry per CDR3 protein. The data hold 600,000 to 700,000 distinct CDR3 sequences, with roughly 17% observed a single time. The sequencing here drew on PBMCs from the stem cell graft donor, taken from the stem cell graft. The receptors were sampled from a human donor who donated a stem cell graft to a child with acute myeloid leukemia.

The chain uses TRBV5-1 and TRBJ1-1; no reliable D call. The CDR3 runs 14 residues. Trimming cost V 5 bases and J 1 base, with 12 bases left between them. The germline gives CDR1 SGHRS, CDR2 YFSETQ. The CDR3 region is CASRTQVGNTEAFF. DNA for the CDR3: TGCGCCAGCAGGACTCAAGTAGGGAACACTGAAGCTTTCTTT. The full variable domain, in which reference TRBV5-1 and TRBJ1-1 provide the parts outside the CDR3, is KAGVTQTPRYLIKTRGQQVTLSCSPISGHRSVSWYQQTPGQGLQFLFEYFSETQRNKGNFPGRFSGRQFSNSRSEMNVSTLELGDSALYLCASRTQVGNTEAFFGQGTRLTVV.

This clonotype was picked up many times. The chain joins TRBV20-1 to TRBJ1-3, with TRBD1 identical over 8 bases. The J segment lost 0 bases and the V segment lost 4 bases, leaving 2 bases of the junction unmatched. The germline CDR1 and CDR2 sequences are DFQATT and SNEGSKA (reference sequence). The CDR3 runs 14 residues. The CDR3 DNA is TGCAGTGCTAACAGGGGGGACTCTGGAAACACCATATATTTT. Translated, it gives CSANRGDSGNTIYF.

The chain is built from TRBV30 and TRBJ2-7; 10 bases are shared with TRBD1. Losses at the gene ends were 3 bases for V and 10 bases for J; bases not matched to a gene: 9. The CDR3 is 13 amino acids. Per the germline V gene, CDR1 is GTSNPN and CDR2 is SVGIG (reference sequence). DNA for the CDR3: TGTGCCTGGAGCCCAAGCAGGGACAGGGGACAGTACTTC. Amino acid sequence: CAWSPSRDRGQYF.

The V call is TRBV12-3 or TRBV12-4, the J call TRBJ1-1; 7 bases align to TRBD1. The CDR3 contains 15 residues. Trimming cost V 6 bases and J 0 bases; bases outside gene matches: 7. The DNA for the CDR3 is TGTGCCAGCAGCCGCGAACAGGGGATGAACACTGAAGCTTTCTTT. Protein product: CASSREQGMNTEAFF.

Only a few counts were recorded for this clonotype. The rearrangement uses TRBV5-5 and TRBJ2-5; TRBD1 matches at 8 bases. Trimming cost V 4 bases and J 5 bases; bases outside gene matches: 7. From germline, CDR1 is SGHKS and CDR2 YYEKEE (reference sequence). The CDR3 length is 14 residues. The CDR3 loop reads CASSIDRGGETQYF. For the CDR3, the DNA is TGTGCCAGCAGCATAGACAGGGGCGGGGAGACCCAGTACTTC. The variable domain in full, with the rest retrieved from reference TRBV5-5 and TRBJ2-5, is DAGVTQSPTHLIKTRGQQVTLRCSPISGHKSVSWYQQVLGQGPQFIFQYYEKEERGRGNFPDRFSARQFPNYSSELNVNALLLGDSALYLCASSIDRGGETQYFGPGTRLLVL.

The sample holds many counts of this clonotype. This chain connects TRBV12-3 or TRBV12-4 to TRBJ1-1; D ambiguous. This CDR3 spans 14 amino acids. Trimming removed 5 bases from V and 2 bases from J, with 12 bases in between. The CDR3 sequence: CASSMGTPNTEAFF. The CDR3 DNA reads TGTGCCAGCAGTATGGGCACGCCTAACACTGAAGCTTTCTTT.

This clonotype was recorded at least ten times. The rearrangement uses TRBV9 and TRBJ2-7; TRBD1 matches 10 bases. The trim removed 3 bases at V and 5 bases at J, leaving 5 bases unmatched. Germline V gene lookup returns CDR1 SGDLS and CDR2 YYNGEE. The CDR3 runs to 14 residues. The CDR3 region is CASSAPGTGDEQYF. The CDR3 coding sequence is TGTGCCAGCAGCGCGCCCGGGACAGGGGACGAGCAGTACTTC.

This clonotype was recorded a few times. This chain uses TRBV7-2 with TRBJ2-2; D perhaps matches TRBD1 (5 bases). Germline loops: CDR1 SGHTA, CDR2 FQGNSA. The V end was cut by 1 base, the J end by 6 bases, with 15 bases between. CDR3 size: 16 residues. The CDR3 reads CASSLDPPPRAGELFF. In DNA, the CDR3 is TGTGCCAGCAGCTTAGACCCTCCGCCCAGGGCCGGGGAGCTGTTTTTT.

Many counts were recorded for this clonotype. The rearrangement uses TRBV29-1 and TRBJ2-3; D is ambiguous. This CDR3 spans 10 amino acids. The V end was cut by 6 bases, the J end by 1 base, with 2 bases between. CDR1 is SQVTM, CDR2 ANQGSEA, per germline. CDR3 sequence reads: CSVGTDTQYF. CDR3 sequence (DNA): TGCAGCGTCGGCACAGATACGCAGTATTTT.

The table lists this clonotype with a few counts. The chain links TRBV18 to TRBJ2-3; 7 nucleotides line up with TRBD1. This CDR3 has 15 amino acids. V lost 8 bases, J lost 0 bases, and 8 bases stayed unmatched. Per the germline V gene, CDR1 is KGHSH and CDR2 is LQKENI. For the CDR3, the DNA is TGTGCCAGCCTCAAGGGGGCCAAGAGCACAGATACGCAGTATTTT. Translated, it gives CASLKGAKSTDTQYF. The whole variable domain, remainder taken from reference TRBV18 and TRBJ2-3, is NAGVMQNPRHLVRRRGQEARLRCSPMKGHSHVYWYRQLPEEGLKFMVYLQKENIIDESGMPKERFSAEFPKEGPSILRIQQVVRGDSAAYFCASLKGAKSTDTQYFGPGTRLTVL.

This clonotype was picked up many times. The chain combines TRBV20-1 with TRBJ2-7; TRBD2 matches at 8 bases. After removal of 6 bases from V and 0 bases from J, the junction contained 10 bases not matched to a gene. Germline V gene data show CDR1 as DFQATT and CDR2 as SNEGSKA (reference sequence). The CDR3 has 15 amino acids. Written as DNA, the CDR3 is TGCAGTGCGCTAAGCCTGCGGGGGGCCTCCTACGAGCAGTACTTC. Its protein is CSALSLRGASYEQYF.

This clonotype appeared a few times. The chain uses TRBV10-3 and TRBJ1-1, with TRBD1 matching over 11 bases. Unmatched junction bases numbered 9, after V lost 5 bases and J lost 7 bases. The germline CDR1 and CDR2 sequences are ENHRY and SYGVKD. The CDR3 contains 15 residues. The CDR3: CAISQDRGLGDEAFF. DNA for the CDR3: TGTGCCATCAGTCAGGACAGGGGGCTAGGGGATGAAGCTTTCTTT.

The genes are TRBV20-1 and TRBJ2-2; 7 bases are a match to TRBD1. CDR1 and CDR2 from the germline V gene are DFQATT and SNEGSKA (reference sequence). The CDR3 spans 18 residues. Trimming took 3 bases from V and 1 from J; bases not matched to a gene: 14. The CDR3 sequence is CSASRATGEVWNTGELFF. In nucleotides, the CDR3 is TGCAGTGCTAGCCGGGCAACAGGGGAAGTTTGGAACACCGGGGAGCTGTTTTTT.

The DNA for the CDR3 is TGCAGTGCTAGAGAAGGGGGGATTCAGTACTTC. It encodes CSAREGGIQYF. The chain joins TRBV20-1 to TRBJ2-4; D possibly uses TRBD1 or TRBD2 (6 bases each). Trimming shortened V by 0 bases and J by 10 bases, and 7 bases separated the two germline ends. The CDR3 totals 11 residues. Germline CDR1 DFQATT, CDR2 SNEGSKA (reference sequence).

This clonotype was found a few times. The chain couples TRBV25-1 to TRBJ2-5; D might be TRBD2 (6 bases). This CDR3 region has 15 residues. Trimming left V 4 bases short and J 5 bases short, with 17 bases between. CDR1 is MGHDK and CDR2 is SYGVNS in the germline V gene. The DNA of the CDR3 is TGTGCCAGCAGTGCCCGCGGGAAGGTTTCGGAGACCCAGTACTTC. Its translation is CASSARGKVSETQYF. Together with reference TRBV25-1 and TRBJ2-5, the CDR3 gives the full variable domain: EADIYQTPRYLVIGTGKKITLECSQTMGHDKMYWYQQDPGMELHLIHYSYGVNSTEKGDLSSESTVSRIRTEHFPLTLESARPSHTSQYLCASSARGKVSETQYFGPGTRLLVL.

This clonotype showed up just a few times. V and J are TRBV6-2 or TRBV6-3 and TRBJ1-1; possibly TRBD1 for D (5 bases). The CDR3 has 13 amino acids. Germline loops: CDR1 MNHEY, CDR2 SVGEGT. V lost 6 bases and J lost 4, with 12 bases in between. CDR3 bases: TGTGCCAGCAGAAGCACAGGCTCCACTGAAGCTTTCTTT. It encodes CASRSTGSTEAFF.

The chain combines TRBV7-3 with TRBJ2-2; D possibly corresponds to TRBD2 (5 bases). The length of the CDR3 is 14 residues. Trimming removed 5 bases from V and 5 bases from J, with 12 bases in between. CDR1 and CDR2 from the germline V gene are SGHTA and FQGTGA. The CDR3 loop is CASSPFAGTGELFF. The CDR3 DNA reads TGTGCCAGCAGCCCCTTTGCGGGTACCGGGGAGCTGTTTTTT.

CDR3: CASSSLGPHGSTEAFF. CDR3 sequence (DNA): TGTGCCAGCAGTTCTCTGGGTCCTCATGGGAGCACTGAAGCTTTCTTT. The chain uses TRBV12-3 or TRBV12-4 and TRBJ1-1; D gene unclear. The CDR3 totals 16 residues. V lost 4 bases to trimming and J lost 4 bases, with 19 bases between them.

This clonotype has ten or more counts. This rearrangement joins TRBV20-1 to TRBJ1-2; D uncertain. Germline V gene sequence: CDR1 DFQATT, CDR2 SNEGSKA (reference sequence). V gave up 0 bases and J gave up 8 bases, with 13 bases separating them. The CDR3 extends over 13 amino acids. The DNA of the CDR3 is TGCAGTGCTAGAGATTACGGGGTGGGAGGCTACACCTTC. Encoded protein: CSARDYGVGGYTF.

The rearrangement links TRBV12-3 or TRBV12-4 to TRBJ2-3; 9 positions match TRBD2. The CDR3 length is 15 residues. J was trimmed by 7 bases and V by 6 bases; bases with no gene match: 11. The CDR3 protein is CASSQWTSVEYTQYF. In DNA, the CDR3 is TGTGCCAGCAGCCAATGGACTAGCGTTGAATATACGCAGTATTTT.

This clonotype was observed at least ten times. The gene calls are TRBV20-1 and TRBJ2-3; the match to TRBD2 covers 8 bases. Germline V gives CDR1 DFQATT, CDR2 SNEGSKA (reference sequence). With V trimmed by 0 bases and J by 4 bases, 9 bases remained unmatched. There are 16 residues in the CDR3. In nucleotides, the CDR3 is TGCAGTGCTAGAGATCCCAGCGGGGGAGCCCCAGATACGCAGTATTTT. This encodes CSARDPSGGAPDTQYF.

The chain recombines TRBV12-3 or TRBV12-4 with TRBJ1-5; 7 nucleotides line up with TRBD1. CDR3 length: 16 residues. Trimming removed 4 bases from V and 7 bases from J; junction bases left unmatched: 13. CDR3 nucleotide sequence: TGTGCCAGCAGTTCAGACAGGGACGGGATCAGGCAGCCCCAGCATTTT. Protein product: CASSSDRDGIRQPQHF.

This clonotype occurred many times. This chain uses TRBV20-1 with TRBJ2-3, with TRBD2 as a possible D gene (6 bases). The CDR3 is 15 residues long. The V gene's germline CDR1 is DFQATT and CDR2 SNEGSKA (reference sequence). V shed 5 bases and J shed 0 bases, with 15 bases lying between them. The CDR3 is CSASLWGTSTDTQYF. Here the CDR3 DNA reads TGCAGTGCTTCACTTTGGGGGACTAGCACAGATACGCAGTATTTT.

The J gene is TRBJ2-2, the V gene TRBV9; D perhaps matches TRBD1 (6 bases). Trimming cost V 0 bases and J 3 bases, with 12 bases left between them. The V gene's germline CDR1 is SGDLS and CDR2 YYNGEE. This CDR3 comprises 16 residues. The CDR3 sequence: CASSVDVGAYTGELFF. DNA for the CDR3: TGTGCCAGCAGCGTAGACGTGGGGGCCTACACCGGGGAGCTGTTTTTT.

The chain couples TRBV9 to TRBJ2-3; no definite D call. CDR3 length equals 14 residues. V lost 4 bases to trimming and J lost 2 bases, with 11 bases between them. Looked up from germline, CDR1 is SGDLS and CDR2 is YYNGEE. The CDR3 protein is CASSRKVDTDTQYF. CDR3 nucleotide sequence: TGTGCCAGCAGCCGGAAAGTGGACACAGATACGCAGTATTTT.

Note on this clonotype: The conserved phenylalanine or tryptophan normally closing the CDR3 is absent here, so this likely arose from a read error. V usage is TRBV6-1 and J usage is TRBJ2-3; 9 nucleotides align to TRBD2. The CDR3 runs 15 residues. In germline, CDR1 is MNHNS, CDR2 SASEGT. Trimming at V came to 6 bases and at J to 5 bases, leaving 9 bases not matched to a gene. CDR3 sequence (DNA): TGTGCCAGCAGCGCCGGGACTAGCAGCTTAGATACGCAGTATGTT. It specifies CASSAGTSSLDTQYV.

This clonotype was counted many times. V usage is TRBV4-3 and J usage is TRBJ2-1, with D unresolved. The CDR3 extends over 12 amino acids. Germline CDR1 LGHNA, CDR2 YSLEER. V dropped 0 bases and J dropped 7 bases, with 4 bases sitting between them. The CDR3 sequence: CASSQDRNEQFF. The CDR3 coding sequence is TGCGCCAGCAGCCAAGATAGGAATGAGCAGTTCTTC.

V gene TRBV7-2 combines with J gene TRBJ2-7; D gene ambiguous. This CDR3 contains 15 residues. V lost 1 base and J 6 bases, leaving 16 bases between the germline ends. Germline V gives CDR1 SGHTA, CDR2 FQGNSA. CDR3 sequence (DNA): TGTGCCAGCAGCTTAGGATCGGTCGGTGGGCCCGAGCAGTACTTC. This gives the protein CASSLGSVGGPEQYF.